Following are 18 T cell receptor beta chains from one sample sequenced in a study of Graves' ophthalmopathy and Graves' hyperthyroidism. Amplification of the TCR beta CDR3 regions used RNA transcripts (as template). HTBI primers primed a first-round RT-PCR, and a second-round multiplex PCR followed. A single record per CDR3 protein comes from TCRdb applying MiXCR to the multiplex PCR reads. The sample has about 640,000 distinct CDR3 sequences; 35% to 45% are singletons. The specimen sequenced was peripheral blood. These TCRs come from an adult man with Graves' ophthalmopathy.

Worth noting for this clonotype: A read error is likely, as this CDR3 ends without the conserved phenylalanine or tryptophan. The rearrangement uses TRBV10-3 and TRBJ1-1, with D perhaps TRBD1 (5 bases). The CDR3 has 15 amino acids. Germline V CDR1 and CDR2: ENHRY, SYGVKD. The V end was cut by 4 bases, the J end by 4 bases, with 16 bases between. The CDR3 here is CAISARVSGGTEAFL. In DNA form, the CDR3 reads TGTGCCATCAGTGCTAGGGTCTCGGGGGGCACTGAAGCTTTCCTT.

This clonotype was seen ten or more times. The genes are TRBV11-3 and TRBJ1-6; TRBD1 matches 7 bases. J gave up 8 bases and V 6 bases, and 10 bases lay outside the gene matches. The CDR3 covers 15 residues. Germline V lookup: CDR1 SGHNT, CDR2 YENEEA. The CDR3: CASRQRTGVHSPLHF. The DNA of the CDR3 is TGTGCCAGCAGACAGAGGACAGGAGTACATTCACCCCTCCACTTT.

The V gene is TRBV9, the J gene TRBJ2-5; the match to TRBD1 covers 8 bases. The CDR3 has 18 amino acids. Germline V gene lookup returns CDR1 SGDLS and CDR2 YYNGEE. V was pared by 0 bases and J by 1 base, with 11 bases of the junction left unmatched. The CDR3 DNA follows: TGTGCCAGCAGCGTAGGGGGGTTAGGACAGGGAGGCCAAGAGACCCAGTACTTC. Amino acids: CASSVGGLGQGGQETQYF.

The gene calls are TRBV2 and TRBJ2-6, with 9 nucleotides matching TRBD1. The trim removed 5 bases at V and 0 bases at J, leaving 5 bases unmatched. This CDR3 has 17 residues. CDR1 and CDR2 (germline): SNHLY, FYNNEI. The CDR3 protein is CASSRTGANSGANVLTF. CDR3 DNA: TGTGCCAGCAGTCGGACAGGGGCGAACTCTGGGGCCAACGTCCTGACTTTC.

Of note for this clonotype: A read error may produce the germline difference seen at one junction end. The CDR3 coding sequence is TGTGCCATCAGTGAGTCTCTGAACAGTGAAGCTTTCTTT. As protein: CAISESLNSEAFF. The gene calls are TRBV10-3 and TRBJ1-1; D ambiguous. Germline CDR1 ENHRY, CDR2 SYGVKD. This CDR3 spans 13 amino acids.

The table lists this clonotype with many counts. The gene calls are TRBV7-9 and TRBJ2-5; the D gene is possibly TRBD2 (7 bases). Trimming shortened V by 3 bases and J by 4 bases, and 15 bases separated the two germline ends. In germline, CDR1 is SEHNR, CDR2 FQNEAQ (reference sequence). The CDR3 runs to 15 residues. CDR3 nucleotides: TGTGCCAGCAGCTTCGTGGGGGGGCCAGGAGAGACCCAGTACTTC. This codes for CASSFVGGPGETQYF.

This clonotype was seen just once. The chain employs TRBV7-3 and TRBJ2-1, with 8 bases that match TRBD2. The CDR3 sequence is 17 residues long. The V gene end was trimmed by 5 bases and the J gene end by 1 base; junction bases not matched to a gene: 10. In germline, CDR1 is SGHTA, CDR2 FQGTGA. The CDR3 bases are TGTGCCAGCAGCCCACCCCCAGCGGGAGTGTCCTACAATGAGCAGTTCTTC. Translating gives CASSPPPAGVSYNEQFF.

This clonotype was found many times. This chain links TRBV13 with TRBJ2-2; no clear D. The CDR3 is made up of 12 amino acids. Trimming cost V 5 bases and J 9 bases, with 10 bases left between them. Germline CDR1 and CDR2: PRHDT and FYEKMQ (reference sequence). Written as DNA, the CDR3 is TGTGCCAGCAGCCCAAGTCGTAGGGAGCTGTTTTTT. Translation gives CASSPSRRELFF.

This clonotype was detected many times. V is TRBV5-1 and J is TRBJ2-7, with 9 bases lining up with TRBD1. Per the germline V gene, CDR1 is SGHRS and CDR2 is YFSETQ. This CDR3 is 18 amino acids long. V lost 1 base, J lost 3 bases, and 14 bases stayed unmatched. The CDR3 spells CASSLRVRVDRGYYEQYF. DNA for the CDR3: TGCGCCAGCAGCTTGCGTGTACGGGTGGACAGGGGTTACTACGAGCAGTACTTC.

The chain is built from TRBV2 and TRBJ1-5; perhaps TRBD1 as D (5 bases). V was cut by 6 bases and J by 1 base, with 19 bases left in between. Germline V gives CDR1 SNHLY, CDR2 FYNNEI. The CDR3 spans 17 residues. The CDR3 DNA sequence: TGTGCCAGCAGGTCAGGGCCGAATGAACGGAGCAATCAGCCCCAGCATTTT. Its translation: CASRSGPNERSNQPQHF.

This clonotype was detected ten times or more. CDR3 bases: TGCGCCAGCAGCCAAAACCAGGGGATGACTGAAGCTTTCTTT. It codes for CASSQNQGMTEAFF. The rearrangement links TRBV5-1 to TRBJ1-1, with a weak D call TRBD1 (6 bases). Germline lookup yields CDR1 SGHRS and CDR2 YFSETQ. This CDR3 comprises 14 residues. Deletions cut 4 bases from V and 5 bases from J, with 15 bases between. Full variable domain (remainder filled in from reference TRBV5-1 and TRBJ1-1): KAGVTQTPRYLIKTRGQQVTLSCSPISGHRSVSWYQQTPGQGLQFLFEYFSETQRNKGNFPGRFSGRQFSNSRSEMNVSTLELGDSALYLCASSQNQGMTEAFFGQGTRLTVV.

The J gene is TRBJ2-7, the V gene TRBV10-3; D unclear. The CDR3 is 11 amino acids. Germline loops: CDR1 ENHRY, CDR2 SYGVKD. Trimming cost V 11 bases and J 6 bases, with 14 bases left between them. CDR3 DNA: TGTGCCTGCAGTTACGTTGGCGAGCAGTACTTC. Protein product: CACSYVGEQYF.

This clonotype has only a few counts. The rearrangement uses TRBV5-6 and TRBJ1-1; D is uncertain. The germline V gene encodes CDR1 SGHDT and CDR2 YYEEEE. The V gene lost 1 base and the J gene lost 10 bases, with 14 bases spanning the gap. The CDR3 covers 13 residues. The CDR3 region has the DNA TGTGCCAGCAGCTTGTTTAACGGTGCTGGAGCTTTCTTT. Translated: CASSLFNGAGAFF.

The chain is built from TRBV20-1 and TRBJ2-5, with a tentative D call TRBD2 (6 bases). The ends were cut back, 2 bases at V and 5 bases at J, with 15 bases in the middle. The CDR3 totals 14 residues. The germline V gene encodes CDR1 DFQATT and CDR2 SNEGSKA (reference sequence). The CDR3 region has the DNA TGCAGTGCTAGATCCGGGACTCCCGTTGAGACCCAGTACTTC. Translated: CSARSGTPVETQYF.

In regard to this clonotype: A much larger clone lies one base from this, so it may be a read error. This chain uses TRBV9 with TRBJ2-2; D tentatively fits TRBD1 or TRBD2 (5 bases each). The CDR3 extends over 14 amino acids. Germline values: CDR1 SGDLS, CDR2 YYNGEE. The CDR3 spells CASSEYQGPGELLF. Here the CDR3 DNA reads TGTGCCAGCAGCGAGTACCAGGGTCCCGGGGAGCTGCTTTTT.

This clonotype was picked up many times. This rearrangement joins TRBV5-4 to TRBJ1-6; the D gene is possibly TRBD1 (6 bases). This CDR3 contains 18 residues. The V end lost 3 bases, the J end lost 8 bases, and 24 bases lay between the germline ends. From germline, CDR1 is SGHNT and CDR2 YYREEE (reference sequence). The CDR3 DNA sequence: TGTGCCAGCAGCTCTGACCTCCTGCGGGGGGCGGGTGATTCACCCCTCCACTTT. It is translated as CASSSDLLRGAGDSPLHF.

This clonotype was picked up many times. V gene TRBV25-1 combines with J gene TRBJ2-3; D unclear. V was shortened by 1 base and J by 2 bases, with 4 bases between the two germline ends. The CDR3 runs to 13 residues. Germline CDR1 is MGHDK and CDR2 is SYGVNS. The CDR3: CASSEWDTDTQYF. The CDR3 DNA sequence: TGTGCCAGCAGTGAATGGGACACAGATACGCAGTATTTT.

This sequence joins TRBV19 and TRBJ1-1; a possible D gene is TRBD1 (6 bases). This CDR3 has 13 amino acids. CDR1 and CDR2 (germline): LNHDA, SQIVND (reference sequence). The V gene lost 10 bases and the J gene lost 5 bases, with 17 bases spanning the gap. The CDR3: CATLDRLGTEAFF. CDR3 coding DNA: TGTGCCACGCTGGACAGACTGGGAACTGAAGCTTTCTTT.